A selection of T cell receptor beta chains follows, all from one sample in a study of T cell responses to AZD1222 COVID-19 vaccine. The table came from immunoSEQ multiplex PCR; TCRdb's copy has only in-frame clones and leaves some out. The table lists approximately 35,000 clones, roughly 90% of them singletons. This specimen consisted of peripheral blood, obtained on day 0 of AZD1222 vaccination. These receptors were obtained from an adult in good health. CDR3s include the opening cysteine and the closing phenylalanine or tryptophan. The order of the fields is clone size, V gene, J gene, CDR3 protein. Rows may omit the clone size; those that give it use once, few, many or a size class.

abundance: -; v_gene: TRBV14; j_gene: TRBJ2-1; CDR3aa: CASSQAWSSYNEQFF
abundance: few; v_gene: TRBV2; j_gene: TRBJ1-2; CDR3aa: CASSESGGNYGYTF
abundance: -; v_gene: TRBV24-1; j_gene: TRBJ2-5; CDR3aa: CATAGEETQYF
abundance: once; v_gene: TRBV2; j_gene: TRBJ1-4; CDR3aa: CASQTGSTTNEKLFF
abundance: -; v_gene: TRBV28; j_gene: TRBJ2-1; CDR3aa: CASSRSWAGQNNEQFF
abundance: few; v_gene: TRBV4-1; j_gene: TRBJ1-1; CDR3aa: CASSQLGWGTEAFF
abundance: -; v_gene: TRBV28; j_gene: TRBJ1-4; CDR3aa: CASHRDVFYATNEKLFF
abundance: -; v_gene: TRBV2; j_gene: TRBJ1-5; CDR3aa: CASSEEGGSNQPQHF
abundance: -; v_gene: TRBV6-4; j_gene: TRBJ2-1; CDR3aa: CASSDSTSGSNEQFF
abundance: -; v_gene: TRBV28; j_gene: TRBJ2-7; CDR3aa: CASSKGLAGGWYF
abundance: -; v_gene: TRBV7-9; j_gene: TRBJ1-1; CDR3aa: CASKRGAGTEAFF
abundance: few; v_gene: TRBV28; j_gene: TRBJ1-1; CDR3aa: CASSLGTGNTEAFF
abundance: -; v_gene: TRBV12-3/TRBV12-4; j_gene: TRBJ1-2; CDR3aa: CASSSTGVGYTF
abundance: -; v_gene: TRBV28; j_gene: TRBJ1-2; CDR3aa: CASSLVRPTLYGYTF
abundance: -; v_gene: TRBV6-1; j_gene: TRBJ2-5; CDR3aa: CASSELSGQQETQYF
abundance: -; v_gene: TRBV2; j_gene: TRBJ2-7; CDR3aa: CASRQGPYEQYF
abundance: once; v_gene: TRBV3-1/TRBV3-2; j_gene: TRBJ1-2; CDR3aa: CASSHRPVYYGYTF
abundance: -; v_gene: TRBV19; j_gene: TRBJ2-1; CDR3aa: CASSRDNYNEQFF
abundance: -; v_gene: TRBV29-1; j_gene: TRBJ2-7; CDR3aa: CSVSTGDEQYF
abundance: once; v_gene: TRBV12-3/TRBV12-4; j_gene: TRBJ2-1; CDR3aa: CASSQGQNEQFF
abundance: -; v_gene: TRBV6-1; j_gene: TRBJ2-7; CDR3aa: CASSEYGAEQYF
abundance: -; v_gene: TRBV7-3; j_gene: TRBJ2-5; CDR3aa: CASSIGGQQETQYF
abundance: -; v_gene: TRBV29-1; j_gene: TRBJ2-7; CDR3aa: CSVGQGRTEQYF
abundance: -; v_gene: TRBV5-1; j_gene: TRBJ2-7; CDR3aa: CASSWGQGSEQYF
abundance: -; v_gene: TRBV5-1; j_gene: TRBJ2-7; CDR3aa: CASSSGQMDRGEQYF
abundance: -; v_gene: TRBV9; j_gene: TRBJ2-1; CDR3aa: CASSSRGGSSYNEQFF
abundance: -; v_gene: TRBV6-6; j_gene: TRBJ1-4; CDR3aa: CASVPTTNEKLFF
abundance: -; v_gene: TRBV19; j_gene: TRBJ2-7; CDR3aa: CASSKYPTGAYSYEQYF
abundance: -; v_gene: TRBV23-1; j_gene: TRBJ2-1; CDR3aa: CASSQMGRNSYNEQFF
abundance: -; v_gene: TRBV12-3/TRBV12-4; j_gene: TRBJ1-4; CDR3aa: CATSSGAREKLFF
abundance: -; v_gene: TRBV6-2/TRBV6-3; j_gene: TRBJ1-6; CDR3aa: CASSWGQVGSPLHF
abundance: -; v_gene: TRBV6-2/TRBV6-3; j_gene: TRBJ2-7; CDR3aa: CASSYSLGLAGLYEQYF
abundance: -; v_gene: TRBV9; j_gene: TRBJ1-3; CDR3aa: CASSVAIDTGGASGNTIYF
abundance: -; v_gene: TRBV19; j_gene: TRBJ2-7; CDR3aa: CASSIEGLAGKSHSYEQYF
abundance: -; v_gene: TRBV7-2; j_gene: TRBJ1-5; CDR3aa: CASSFGGNQPQHF
abundance: -; v_gene: TRBV6-5; j_gene: TRBJ1-2; CDR3aa: CASSYSIGVYGYTF
abundance: -; v_gene: TRBV11-2; j_gene: TRBJ1-1; CDR3aa: CASSLGQTLNTEAFF
abundance: -; v_gene: TRBV13; j_gene: TRBJ1-1; CDR3aa: CASSPTWTESSEAFF
abundance: -; v_gene: TRBV5-8; j_gene: TRBJ1-6; CDR3aa: CASSEGPYSPLHF
abundance: -; v_gene: TRBV5-1; j_gene: TRBJ2-7; CDR3aa: CASSPGTGSTYEQYF
abundance: -; v_gene: TRBV5-4; j_gene: TRBJ1-4; CDR3aa: CASSWGGTGDEKLFF
abundance: -; v_gene: TRBV10-3; j_gene: TRBJ2-7; CDR3aa: CAIRPGKGNYEQYF
abundance: -; v_gene: TRBV3-1/TRBV3-2; j_gene: TRBJ1-3; CDR3aa: CASSGGRGNTIYF
abundance: -; v_gene: TRBV5-1; j_gene: TRBJ2-7; CDR3aa: CASSLEVGGSYEQYF
abundance: -; v_gene: TRBV5-6; j_gene: TRBJ1-1; CDR3aa: CASSLDWNTEAFF
abundance: few; v_gene: TRBV27; j_gene: TRBJ2-1; CDR3aa: CASSLRRGGNEQFF
abundance: -; v_gene: TRBV7-9; j_gene: TRBJ2-5; CDR3aa: CASSFGVNSQETQYF
abundance: -; v_gene: TRBV12-3/TRBV12-4; j_gene: TRBJ1-6; CDR3aa: CASTGPGNSPLHF
abundance: -; v_gene: TRBV7-2; j_gene: TRBJ2-7; CDR3aa: CASSSTGPYEQYF
abundance: -; v_gene: TRBV9; j_gene: TRBJ2-3; CDR3aa: CASSPQGDTQYF
abundance: -; v_gene: TRBV30; j_gene: TRBJ1-1; CDR3aa: CAWSRNLEAFF
abundance: -; v_gene: TRBV5-1; j_gene: TRBJ1-3; CDR3aa: CASSPSGGDGNTIYF
abundance: -; v_gene: TRBV29-1; j_gene: TRBJ2-1; CDR3aa: CSVAWTSGAKTQFF
abundance: -; v_gene: TRBV4-1; j_gene: TRBJ2-3; CDR3aa: CASSLTGGSDTQYF
abundance: -; v_gene: TRBV7-2; j_gene: TRBJ1-6; CDR3aa: CASSLALWLDRGNSPLHF
abundance: once; v_gene: TRBV18; j_gene: TRBJ1-5; CDR3aa: CASSPTGGDLSNQPQHF